These T cell receptor beta chains were read from a single sample in a study of blood T cell repertoires in COVID-19. The protocol was immunoSEQ multiplex PCR, while the TCRdb copy is restricted to in-frame clones and leaves out a portion. The data show 150,000 to 200,000 clones, approximately 81% seen once. The specimen sequenced was peripheral blood. Every receptor here comes from a person aged 70 to 80 with COVID-19, enrolled during active disease. CDR3s include the opening cysteine and the closing phenylalanine or tryptophan. Fields, in order: J gene, V gene, D gene, clone size, CDR3 DNA, CDR3 protein. A D gene is named only where the DNA matches it firmly. Size is omitted from some rows. Given values are once, few, many or a class for expanded clones.

j_gene: TRBJ1-2; v_gene: TRBV6-6; d_gene: .; abundance: once; CDR3nt: TGTGCCAGCAATCGAGGCGGCAGCCCAATCTATGGCTACACCTTC; CDR3aa: CASNRGGSPIYGYTF
j_gene: TRBJ2-1; v_gene: TRBV6-6; d_gene: .; abundance: .; CDR3nt: TGTGCCAGCAGTGACTTAGTGAATGAGCAGTTCTTC; CDR3aa: CASSDLVNEQFF
j_gene: TRBJ2-7; v_gene: TRBV7-2; d_gene: TRBD2; abundance: .; CDR3nt: TGTGCCAGCAGCCCCGCGGGCAGCGGGAGGTCCTACGAGCAGTACTTC; CDR3aa: CASSPAGSGRSYEQYF
j_gene: TRBJ1-3; v_gene: TRBV29-1; d_gene: .; abundance: .; CDR3nt: TGCAGCTGCAGGGACTCTGGAAACACCATATATTTT; CDR3aa: CSCRDSGNTIYF
j_gene: TRBJ1-2; v_gene: TRBV28; d_gene: .; abundance: .; CDR3nt: TGTGCCAGCAGTCCCCGAGGGGGTCGGGTCTATGGCTACACCTTC; CDR3aa: CASSPRGGRVYGYTF
j_gene: TRBJ1-1; v_gene: TRBV19; d_gene: TRBD1; abundance: .; CDR3nt: TGTGCCAGTAGCAGACAGGGTATAGCTGAAGCTTTCTTT; CDR3aa: CASSRQGIAEAFF
j_gene: TRBJ1-4; v_gene: TRBV2; d_gene: .; abundance: .; CDR3nt: TGTGCCAGCCGAGCGGGACGGACTAATGAAAAACTGTTTTTT; CDR3aa: CASRAGRTNEKLFF
j_gene: TRBJ1-1; v_gene: TRBV7-6; d_gene: .; abundance: .; CDR3nt: TGTGCCAGCAGCTTAGGTGGCGGGGCGGTGGAGAACACTGAAGCTTTCTTT; CDR3aa: CASSLGGGAVENTEAFF
j_gene: TRBJ2-1; v_gene: TRBV6-2/TRBV6-3; d_gene: .; abundance: .; CDR3nt: TGTGCCAGCAGTTACGCCCCCAGTTTTGATGAGCAGTTCTTC; CDR3aa: CASSYAPSFDEQFF
j_gene: TRBJ2-7; v_gene: TRBV4-1; d_gene: TRBD2; abundance: .; CDR3nt: TGCGCCAGCAGCCAAGACCTCGCTAGCGGGAGGATATACGAGCAGTACTTC; CDR3aa: CASSQDLASGRIYEQYF
j_gene: TRBJ1-2; v_gene: TRBV18; d_gene: .; abundance: .; CDR3nt: TGTGCCAGCTCACCACCTAAACAGAACATTAACTATGGCTACACCTTC; CDR3aa: CASSPPKQNINYGYTF
j_gene: TRBJ2-1; v_gene: TRBV7-9; d_gene: .; abundance: once; CDR3nt: TGTGCCAGCAGCCTCTCCAGTGTGGTCTCCTACAATGAGCAGTTCTTC; CDR3aa: CASSLSSVVSYNEQFF
j_gene: TRBJ1-5; v_gene: TRBV14; d_gene: .; abundance: .; CDR3nt: TGTGCCAGCAGCCAAGATTTAAATCAGCCCCAGCATTTT; CDR3aa: CASSQDLNQPQHF
j_gene: TRBJ2-4; v_gene: TRBV28; d_gene: .; abundance: .; CDR3nt: TGTGCCAGCAGTTTATTAGGGGTTAATGGAAACATTCAGTACTTC; CDR3aa: CASSLLGVNGNIQYF
j_gene: TRBJ2-2; v_gene: TRBV28; d_gene: TRBD1; abundance: once; CDR3nt: TGTGCCAGCAGAGGAGGGACAGGGGATTACTCCGGGTGGGACACCGGGGAGCTGTTTTTT; CDR3aa: CASRGGTGDYSGWDTGELFF
j_gene: TRBJ1-2; v_gene: TRBV19; d_gene: .; abundance: .; CDR3nt: TGTGCCAGCGGGGGGCACGGAGGGGGCTACACCTTC; CDR3aa: CASGGHGGGYTF
j_gene: TRBJ1-1; v_gene: TRBV19; d_gene: .; abundance: .; CDR3nt: TGTGCCAGTAGTTGGGGTGGACAGAACACTGAAGCTTTCTTT; CDR3aa: CASSWGGQNTEAFF
j_gene: TRBJ1-3; v_gene: TRBV7-9; d_gene: TRBD1; abundance: .; CDR3nt: TGTGCCAGCAGCGCTGACAGGGTCTCTGGAAACACCATATATTTT; CDR3aa: CASSADRVSGNTIYF
j_gene: TRBJ1-2; v_gene: TRBV28; d_gene: .; abundance: .; CDR3nt: TGTGCCAGCAGCCCGGGGGGACAACTGAACTATGGCTACACCTTC; CDR3aa: CASSPGGQLNYGYTF
j_gene: TRBJ1-2; v_gene: TRBV19; d_gene: TRBD1; abundance: .; CDR3nt: TGTGCCAGTAGTAGACCGGGACAGAAAAACTATGGCTACACCTTC; CDR3aa: CASSRPGQKNYGYTF
j_gene: TRBJ2-2; v_gene: TRBV2; d_gene: .; abundance: few; CDR3nt: TGTGCCAGCAGCCGACTAGTGGGGAACACCGGGGAGCTGTTTTTT; CDR3aa: CASSRLVGNTGELFF
j_gene: TRBJ1-2; v_gene: TRBV28; d_gene: .; abundance: .; CDR3nt: TGTGCCAGCAGGACAGCTACTAACTATGGCTACACCTTC; CDR3aa: CASRTATNYGYTF
j_gene: TRBJ2-7; v_gene: TRBV6-5; d_gene: .; abundance: .; CDR3nt: TGTGCCAGCCGACGTCCGGGGGAGTGGTCCTACGAGCAGTACTTC; CDR3aa: CASRRPGEWSYEQYF
j_gene: TRBJ1-1; v_gene: TRBV5-1; d_gene: .; abundance: .; CDR3nt: TGCGCCAGCAGCTTGAGAGACATGAACACTGAAGCTTTCTTT; CDR3aa: CASSLRDMNTEAFF